The 6 T cell receptor beta chains below come from one sample, sequenced in a study of CD8+CD57+ T cells in acquired aplastic anemia. Profiling of TCR beta VDJ combinations and CDR3 sequences used genomic DNA as template. TCRdb called the reads again in MiXCR, with one record for every CDR3 protein. The table lists about 110,000 distinct CDR3 sequences, under 60% of them singletons. Specimen: sorted CD4+, CD8+, or CD8+CD57+ T cells (not recorded which) from PBMCs. All receptors come from a human donor in good health, serving as a control.

This clonotype has a handful of counts. This chain links TRBV24-1 with TRBJ2-3; unclear D gene. From germline, CDR1 is KGHDR and CDR2 SFDVKD. The CDR3 is made up of 13 amino acids. The V end was cut by 3 bases, the J end by 4 bases, with 7 bases between. The chain's CDR3 is CATSDNTPDTQYF. The CDR3 DNA follows: TGTGCCACCAGTGATAACACACCAGATACGCAGTATTTT.

V usage is TRBV11-2 and J usage is TRBJ2-2; no clear D. V was trimmed by 0 bases and J by 1 base, leaving 9 bases between them. The CDR3 length is 16 residues. Germline loops: CDR1 SGHAT, CDR2 FQNNGV. CDR3: CASSLDSRRNTGELFF. The CDR3, as DNA: TGTGCCAGCAGCTTAGATTCTAGACGGAACACCGGGGAGCTGTTTTTT.

The chain combines TRBV10-3 with TRBJ1-2; TRBD1 matches at 8 bases. J gave up 2 bases and V 9 bases, and 17 bases lay outside the gene matches. The germline V gene encodes CDR1 ENHRY and CDR2 SYGVKD. The CDR3 extends over 17 amino acids. The CDR3 reads CAMSPGTGDLNNYGYTF. The DNA for the CDR3 is TGTGCCATGAGCCCCGGGACAGGAGATCTAAACAACTATGGCTACACCTTC.

The chain uses TRBV10-1 and TRBJ2-1; 7 bases agree with TRBD2. The length of the CDR3 is 13 residues. Per the germline V gene, CDR1 is WNHNN and CDR2 is SYGVQD (reference sequence). The ends lost 6 bases at V and 8 bases at J; junction bases unmatched: 7. CDR3 sequence: CASRGGWGDEQFF. In DNA form, the CDR3 reads TGCGCCAGCAGGGGAGGGTGGGGGGATGAGCAGTTCTTC.

This clonotype has only a few counts. A much bigger clone sits one base away, suggesting this may be a read error. V is TRBV9 and J is TRBJ2-1; possibly TRBD1 for D (7 bases). The V gene lost 0 bases and the J gene lost 5 bases, with 9 bases spanning the gap. Germline V gives CDR1 SGDLS, CDR2 YYNGEE. This CDR3 has 14 residues. The CDR3 DNA reads TGTGCCAGCAGCGTAGGCAGGGGGGACAATGAGCAGTTCTTC. Its translation is CASSVGRGDNEQFF.

This chain uses TRBV5-6 with TRBJ1-6; the D gene is possibly TRBD1 (6 bases). Germline V CDR1 and CDR2: SGHDT, YYEEEE. The CDR3 totals 14 residues. The V gene lost 1 base and the J gene lost 7 bases, with 9 bases spanning the gap. CDR3 sequence reads: CASSLTGWNSPLHF. Written as DNA, the CDR3 is TGTGCCAGCAGCTTGACAGGGTGGAATTCACCCCTCCACTTT. Supplemented by reference TRBV5-6 and TRBJ1-6, the full variable domain reads DAGVTQSPTHLIKTRGQQVTLRCSPKSGHDTVSWYQQALGQGPQFIFQYYEEEERQRGNFPDRFSGHQFPNYSSELNVNALLLGDSALYLCASSLTGWNSPLHFGNGTRLTVT.